The 27 T cell receptor beta chains in this list originate from one sample, sequenced in a study of shared clonotypes between healthy human individuals. Assay used: immunoSEQ multiplex PCR; TCRdb lists only in-frame clones, some missing. Altogether millions of clones are present, 85% to 95% being singletons, with the ten largest covering 0.13%. The specimen was naive CD4+ T cells sorted from blood. Subset specified: CD45RA+ positively selected. The receptors originated from a man younger than 35 in good health.

The chain uses TRBV18 and TRBJ2-3; D remains unclear. Germline V gene lookup returns CDR1 KGHSH and CDR2 LQKENI. CDR3 size: 17 residues. The V gene lost 0 bases and the J gene lost 0 bases, with 13 bases spanning the gap. The CDR3, as DNA: TGTGCCAGCTCACCACCAAATCGCGGATCTAGCACAGATACGCAGTATTTT. Translation gives CASSPPNRGSSTDTQYF.

The V call is TRBV10-3, the J call TRBJ1-6, with 9 bases lining up with TRBD1. Trimming removed 1 base from V and 9 bases from J; junction bases left unmatched: 7. Looked up from germline, CDR1 is ENHRY and CDR2 is SYGVKD. The CDR3 loop spans 16 amino acids. CDR3 region: CAISELIQGAGSPLHF. In DNA, the CDR3 is TGTGCCATCAGTGAGTTGATACAGGGGGCCGGTTCACCCCTCCACTTT.

The genes are TRBV5-8 and TRBJ2-6; the D is unclear. The CDR3 spans 15 residues. The ends were cut back, 0 bases at V and 0 bases at J, with 4 bases in the middle. CDR1 is SGHTS and CDR2 is YDEGEE in the germline V gene. CDR3 bases: TGTGCCAGCAGCTTGGGCTTCTCTGGGGCCAACGTCCTGACTTTC. Translating it yields CASSLGFSGANVLTF. Based on the CDR3 plus reference TRBV5-8 and TRBJ2-6, the full variable domain is EAGVTQSPTHLIKTRGQQATLRCSPISGHTSVYWYQQALGLGLQFLLWYDEGEERNRGNFPPRFSGRQFPNYSSELNVNALELEDSALYLCASSLGFSGANVLTFGAGSRLTVL.

V is TRBV7-2 and J is TRBJ2-5, with TRBD1 identical over 7 bases. The CDR3 contains 16 residues. Germline V gene data show CDR1 as SGHTA and CDR2 as FQGNSA. Trimming cost V 5 bases and J 5 bases; bases outside gene matches: 14. For the CDR3, the DNA is TGTGCCAGCAGCCTAGGGGGCGAGGGCACGAGGGAGACCCAGTACTTC. Translating it yields CASSLGGEGTRETQYF.

The rearrangement links TRBV4-1 to TRBJ2-3, with 8 bases that match TRBD2. Germline V gives CDR1 MGHRA, CDR2 YSYEKL. With V trimmed by 4 bases and J by 2 bases, 14 bases remained unmatched. The CDR3 has 18 amino acids. The CDR3 spells CASSLQSPTSGPTDTQYF. CDR3 DNA: TGCGCCAGCAGCCTACAATCCCCAACTAGCGGCCCCACAGATACGCAGTATTTT.

This chain links TRBV10-3 with TRBJ2-3; D call uncertain. Trimming took 4 bases from V and 6 from J, leaving 11 bases between them. Per germline, CDR1 ENHRY and CDR2 SYGVKD. CDR3 length equals 13 residues. The DNA of the CDR3 is TGTGCCATCAGTGGGAAGGTAACGGATACGCAGTATTTT. Amino acids: CAISGKVTDTQYF.

V and J are TRBV10-1 and TRBJ2-3; D may correspond to TRBD1 or TRBD2 (5 bases each). The CDR3 is 16 amino acids. Germline V lookup: CDR1 WNHNN, CDR2 SYGVQD (reference sequence). V shed 3 bases and J shed 0 bases, with 13 bases lying between them. The CDR3 sequence: CASSDGGTLSTDTQYF. CDR3 sequence (DNA): TGCGCCAGCAGTGATGGGGGTACTTTGAGCACAGATACGCAGTATTTT.

This chain uses TRBV29-1 with TRBJ1-4; the D gene is possibly TRBD1 (6 bases). The CDR3 runs 16 residues. Germline V gene sequence: CDR1 SQVTM, CDR2 ANQGSEA. V lost 4 bases to trimming and J lost 14 bases, with 29 bases between them. The CDR3 DNA reads TGCAGCGTTGTCCCCAAGGTGGGACATACAGGGCTCGGGCTGTTTTTT. Encoded protein: CSVVPKVGHTGLGLFF. Together with reference TRBV29-1 and TRBJ1-4, the CDR3 gives the full variable domain: SAVISQKPSRDICQRGTSLTIQCQVDSQVTMMFWYRQQPGQSLTLIATANQGSEATYESGFVIDKFPISRPNLTFSTLTVSNMSPEDSSIYLCSVVPKVGHTGLGLFFGSGTQLSVL.

The rearrangement joins TRBV7-2 to TRBJ2-3; D ambiguous. V was clipped by 3 bases and J by 2 bases, with 15 bases between them. The CDR3 spans 16 residues. Germline V gives CDR1 SGHTA, CDR2 FQGNSA. The CDR3 protein is CASSFTGVHDTDTQYF. The CDR3 DNA sequence: TGTGCCAGCAGCTTTACTGGGGTTCATGACACAGATACGCAGTATTTT. Together with reference TRBV7-2 and TRBJ2-3, the CDR3 gives the full variable domain: GAGVSQSPSNKVTEKGKDVELRCDPISGHTALYWYRQSLGQGLEFLIYFQGNSAPDKSGLPSDRFSAERTGGSVSTLTIQRTQQEDSAVYLCASSFTGVHDTDTQYFGPGTRLTVL.

This clone has only one observation. The chain has TRBV6-1 and TRBJ2-2, with TRBD1 identical over 10 bases. After removal of 0 bases from V and 7 bases from J, the junction contained 5 bases not matched to a gene. The CDR3 is 16 residues long. Germline V CDR1 and CDR2: MNHNS, SASEGT. The CDR3 protein is CASSEAFGTGVGELFF. The DNA of the CDR3 is TGTGCCAGCAGTGAAGCTTTTGGGACAGGGGTCGGGGAGCTGTTTTTT.

The chain has TRBV18 and TRBJ1-1; 8 nucleotides align to TRBD1. Per the germline V gene, CDR1 is KGHSH and CDR2 is LQKENI. The trim removed 6 bases at V and 3 bases at J, leaving 3 bases unmatched. The CDR3 runs 13 residues. This CDR3 reads CASSTGVDTEAFF. The CDR3, as DNA: TGTGCCAGCTCGACAGGGGTTGACACTGAAGCTTTCTTT.

The chain joins TRBV6-1 to TRBJ2-1; D is undetermined. The germline V gene has CDR1 MNHNS and CDR2 SASEGT. The length of the CDR3 is 14 residues. V lost 2 bases and J 6 bases, leaving 11 bases between the germline ends. The CDR3 reads CASSETPVLNEQFF. CDR3 DNA: TGTGCCAGCAGTGAAACCCCTGTACTCAATGAGCAGTTCTTC.

This chain uses TRBV5-4 with TRBJ2-7, with D tentatively TRBD1 or TRBD2 (6 bases each). Germline V lookup: CDR1 SGHNT, CDR2 YYREEE (reference sequence). CDR3 size: 16 residues. The V and J ends lost 3 bases and 5 bases respectively, with 21 bases between them. CDR3 in DNA: TGTGCCAGCAGCTCCGCTCCGGGGGCTCAATGGGACGAGCAGTACTTC. Translated: CASSSAPGAQWDEQYF.

V and J are TRBV7-2 and TRBJ2-4; TRBD1 might be the D (6 bases). Germline V gives CDR1 SGHTA, CDR2 FQGNSA. V dropped 4 bases and J dropped 8 bases, with 12 bases sitting between them. The CDR3 is 13 amino acids. The CDR3 loop reads CASSSEGGYIQYF. CDR3 DNA sequence: TGTGCCAGCAGCTCCGAAGGGGGTTACATTCAGTACTTC.

On this clone: This same CDR3 is encoded by further DNA sequences in the sample. Here the CDR3 reads CASSWGYEQYF. DNA of the CDR3: TGTGCCAGCAGTTGGGGCTACGAGCAGTACTTC. The rearrangement joins TRBV6-5 to TRBJ2-7; no reliable D call. The germline V gene encodes CDR1 MNHEY and CDR2 SVGAGI. The CDR3 has 11 amino acids. Trimming took off 4 bases at V and 3 bases at J, with 4 bases between the two ends.

The chain employs TRBV7-3 and TRBJ1-2, with unresolved D. Trimming removed 5 bases from V and 4 bases from J, with 11 bases in between. Germline V CDR1 and CDR2: SGHTA, FQGTGA. The CDR3 runs 13 residues. The CDR3 spells CASSAVAGYGYTF. Here the CDR3 DNA reads TGTGCCAGCAGCGCTGTAGCGGGCTATGGCTACACCTTC.

The chain couples TRBV5-1 to TRBJ2-5; D is unclear. The DNA matches TRBJ2-7 better at its end, which makes the J call doubtful. This CDR3 comprises 13 residues. Germline CDR1 and CDR2: SGHRS and YFSETQ. This CDR3 is CASTFSGSYEQYF. The DNA of the CDR3 is TGCGCCAGCACGTTCTCCGGGTCCTACGAGCAGTACTTC.

This chain uses TRBV28 with TRBJ1-5, with D possibly matching TRBD1 (6 bases). Per germline, CDR1 MDHEN and CDR2 SYDVKM. V dropped 5 bases and J dropped 4 bases, with 12 bases sitting between them. The CDR3 totals 14 residues. Here the CDR3 reads CASSLSRGNQPQHF. The CDR3 DNA follows: TGTGCCAGCAGTCTATCAAGGGGGAATCAGCCCCAGCATTTT.

The chain couples TRBV19 to TRBJ2-2, with TRBD1 matching over 8 bases. Trimming removed 6 bases from V and 7 bases from J; junction bases left unmatched: 7. This CDR3 is 14 amino acids long. Germline V gene sequence: CDR1 LNHDA, CDR2 SQIVND (reference sequence). The CDR3: CASSLQGDSGELFF. CDR3 nucleotides: TGTGCCAGTAGCCTACAGGGGGATAGCGGGGAGCTGTTTTTT. Combining the CDR3 with reference TRBV19 and TRBJ2-2 gives the whole variable domain DGGITQSPKYLFRKEGQNVTLSCEQNLNHDAMYWYRQDPGQGLRLIYYSQIVNDFQKGDIAEGYSVSREKKESFPLTVTSAQKNPTAFYLCASSLQGDSGELFFGEGSRLTVL.

V usage is TRBV10-1 and J usage is TRBJ2-7; a possible D gene is TRBD1 (5 bases). The CDR3 loop spans 13 amino acids. CDR1 is WNHNN, CDR2 SYGVQD, per germline (reference sequence). V was clipped by 7 bases and J by 0 bases, with 10 bases between them. As DNA, the CDR3 is TGCGCCAGCAACCCGGACAACTCCTACGAGCAGTACTTC. Translating gives CASNPDNSYEQYF.

Of note for this clone: This may stem from a read error, because a much larger clone lies one nucleotide away. The chain employs TRBV4-3 and TRBJ2-3, with unresolved D. From germline, CDR1 is LGHNA and CDR2 YSLEER. The CDR3 totals 12 residues. For the CDR3, the DNA is TGCGCCTGCAGCCAGGACACAGATACGCAGTATTTT. The encoded protein is CACSQDTDTQYF.

V usage is TRBV29-1 and J usage is TRBJ2-3; 15 bases fit TRBD2. This CDR3 contains 16 residues. The V and J ends lost 7 bases and 4 bases, in that order; junction bases with no gene match: 9. Germline V gene data show CDR1 as SQVTM and CDR2 as ANQGSEA. The CDR3 region is CSGTSGRARGADTQYF. CDR3 coding DNA: TGCAGCGGGACTAGCGGGAGGGCCAGGGGAGCAGATACGCAGTATTTT.

The V and J genes are TRBV9 and TRBJ2-1; 10 bases are a match to TRBD1. The CDR3 has 15 residues. Germline V CDR1 and CDR2: SGDLS, YYNGEE. V shed 10 bases and J 7 bases; nucleotides not matched to a gene: 14. CDR3 nucleotides: TGTGCCTCAAGTCCGGGACAGGGGAACTATAATGAGCAGTTCTTC. Encoded protein: CASSPGQGNYNEQFF.

This clone appeared once. For the CDR3, the DNA is TGTGCCTGGGTCACCAACTCAGGGGTGGGATCACCCCTCCACTTT. It codes for CAWVTNSGVGSPLHF. The chain has TRBV30 and TRBJ1-6; TRBD1 is a possible D gene (6 bases). In germline, CDR1 is GTSNPN, CDR2 SVGIG (reference sequence). V was shortened by 5 bases and J by 10 bases, with 21 bases between the two germline ends. The CDR3 sequence is 15 residues long.

The V call is TRBV7-2, the J call TRBJ2-2; D remains ambiguous. V gave up 2 bases and J gave up 10 bases, with 8 bases separating them. This CDR3 is built from 12 residues. Germline V gene sequence: CDR1 SGHTA, CDR2 FQGNSA. The CDR3 region is CASSLFVPELFF. The DNA for the CDR3 is TGTGCCAGCAGCTTATTTGTCCCGGAGCTGTTTTTT.

The chain links TRBV7-2 to TRBJ2-5, with 9 positions matching TRBD1. The CDR3 consists of 13 residues. V trimming: 5 bases; J trimming: 7 bases; junction bases outside the gene matches: 5. Germline loops: CDR1 SGHTA, CDR2 FQGNSA. The CDR3 here is CASSADRGATQYF. Written as DNA, the CDR3 is TGTGCCAGCAGCGCGGACAGGGGAGCGACCCAGTACTTC.

The V gene is TRBV5-1, the J gene TRBJ1-4; D might be TRBD1 (6 bases). Germline V lookup: CDR1 SGHRS, CDR2 YFSETQ. The CDR3 is made up of 15 amino acids. V was pared by 0 bases and J by 5 bases, with 11 bases between. CDR3 residues: CASSLDRALNEKLFF. The CDR3 region has the DNA TGCGCCAGCAGCTTGGACAGGGCCCTCAATGAAAAACTGTTTTTT.